What follows are 27 T cell receptor beta chains derived from one specimen sequenced in a study of a mutant IDH1 vaccine in newly diagnosed glioma. Using immunoSEQ multiplex PCR, the repertoire was profiled, and TCRdb retains in-frame clones only, with some absent. This sample has tens of thousands of clones, with 83% found just once. Time point described: baseline, week 1 (first vaccination visit). Specified treatment: pre-vaccination baseline after standard-of-care therapy. This material consisted of PBMCs, taken from a glioma patient treated with radiotherapy, temozolomide or both. The source is a woman in her 50s with glioma.

This clone has a handful of counts. The genes are TRBV19 and TRBJ1-4, with D possibly TRBD1 on 6 matching bases. The germline V gene has CDR1 LNHDA and CDR2 SQIVND (reference sequence). The V end lost 5 bases, the J end lost 2 bases, and 12 bases lay between the germline ends. The CDR3 has 15 residues. CDR3 sequence (DNA): TGTGCCAGTAGTCGGACAGTTTCCACTAATGAAAAACTGTTTTTT. Translated: CASSRTVSTNEKLFF.

This chain uses TRBV5-1 with TRBJ2-3, with 8 bases matching TRBD2. This CDR3 has 13 residues. V trimming: 4 bases; J trimming: 3 bases; junction bases outside the gene matches: 1. Germline V lookup: CDR1 SGHRS, CDR2 YFSETQ. The DNA for the CDR3 is TGCGCCAGCAGCCGGGGGGGGACAGATACGCAGTATTTT. It codes for CASSRGGTDTQYF.

This chain joins TRBV7-2 and TRBJ1-4, with D possibly TRBD1 on 5 matching bases. Germline V gene lookup returns CDR1 SGHTA and CDR2 FQGNSA. The V end was cut by 7 bases, the J end by 2 bases, with 17 bases between. CDR3 length equals 16 residues. This CDR3 is CASNEGWGSTNEKLFF. CDR3 DNA: TGTGCCAGCAACGAGGGTTGGGGGAGCACTAATGAAAAACTGTTTTTT.

This chain uses TRBV6-6 with TRBJ1-6; D gene ambiguous. Trimming took off 5 bases at V and 3 bases at J, with 5 bases between the two ends. CDR3 length: 13 amino acids. Germline CDR1 reads MNHNY; CDR2 reads SVGAGI (reference sequence). CDR3 DNA sequence: TGTGCCAGCAGTGACCTCTATAATTCACCCCTCCACTTT. Protein sequence: CASSDLYNSPLHF.

The chain uses TRBV6-1 and TRBJ1-1; 9 positions match TRBD1. Germline V gene lookup returns CDR1 MNHNS and CDR2 SASEGT. V was clipped by 1 base and J by 4 bases; unmatched bases: 4. This CDR3 has 15 residues. CDR3 protein: CASSEGGQGATEAFF. CDR3 coding DNA: TGTGCCAGCAGTGAAGGGGGACAGGGAGCCACTGAAGCTTTCTTT.

A few counts support this clone. This chain joins TRBV19 and TRBJ1-1, with D uncertain. Germline CDR1 is LNHDA and CDR2 is SQIVND (reference sequence). The CDR3 covers 12 residues. V gave up 5 bases and J gave up 2 bases, with 6 bases separating them. The CDR3 DNA is TGTGCCAGTAGTTACCCTAACACTGAAGCTTTCTTT. As protein: CASSYPNTEAFF.

The genes are TRBV4-2 and TRBJ2-2, with 11 bases identical to TRBD2. After removal of 4 bases from V and 6 bases from J, the junction contained 4 bases not matched to a gene. Germline CDR1 and CDR2: LGHNA and YNFKEQ. The CDR3 covers 15 residues. The DNA of the CDR3 is TGTGCCAGCAGCCGTAGCGGGGGGGCCTCCGGGGAGCTGTTTTTT. It specifies CASSRSGGASGELFF.

The J gene is TRBJ1-1, the V gene TRBV28; D ambiguous. Germline V CDR1 and CDR2: MDHEN, SYDVKM. The CDR3 sequence is 15 residues long. V gave up 5 bases and J gave up 1 base, with 14 bases separating them. CDR3 loop: CASSPPGIRNTEAFF. The CDR3 coding sequence is TGTGCCAGCAGTCCGCCGGGCATACGGAACACTGAAGCTTTCTTT.

This clone was detected only a few times. This chain links TRBV2 with TRBJ2-4; no reliable D call. CDR3 size: 17 residues. Germline lookup yields CDR1 SNHLY and CDR2 FYNNEI. The V end was cut by 2 bases, the J end by 0 bases, with 14 bases between. The CDR3 spells CASSESRRQPAKNIQYF. CDR3 nucleotide sequence: TGTGCCAGCAGTGAATCACGACGTCAGCCAGCCAAAAACATTCAGTACTTC.

The chain joins TRBV2 to TRBJ2-2, with 11 bases aligning to TRBD2. V trimming: 10 bases; J trimming: 1 base; junction bases outside the gene matches: 2. The CDR3 loop spans 14 amino acids. Germline V lookup: CDR1 SNHLY, CDR2 FYNNEI. DNA of the CDR3: TGTGCCACCGGGACTAGCGGGAACACCGGGGAGCTGTTTTTT. Residues: CATGTSGNTGELFF.

The J gene is TRBJ1-1, the V gene TRBV6-5; the D gene is possibly TRBD1 (5 bases). This CDR3 has 14 residues. V was trimmed by 2 bases and J by 6 bases, leaving 13 bases between them. Germline lookup yields CDR1 MNHEY and CDR2 SVGAGI. The CDR3 region is CASSYGVGVAEAFF. CDR3 coding DNA: TGTGCCAGCAGTTACGGCGTGGGGGTCGCTGAAGCTTTCTTT.

Remarks on this clone: At the DNA level, this CDR3 is encoded by other sequences in the same sample as well. The CDR3 loop reads CASSFVGSADTQYF. Here the CDR3 DNA reads TGTGCCAGCAGTTTTGTCGGGTCCGCAGATACGCAGTATTTT. The rearrangement joins TRBV27 to TRBJ2-3; no reliable D call. V was trimmed by 3 bases and J by 4 bases, leaving 11 bases between them. CDR1 MNHEY and CDR2 SMNVEV come from the germline V gene (reference sequence). The CDR3 spans 14 residues.

The chain recombines TRBV6-1 with TRBJ1-2, with TRBD1 identical over 7 bases. Trimming at V came to 1 base and at J to 4 bases, leaving 9 bases not matched to a gene. The CDR3 sequence is 16 residues long. The germline V gene has CDR1 MNHNS and CDR2 SASEGT. CDR3 coding DNA: TGTGCCAGCAGTGAAGTAAGTGTCGGGACAGCCTATGGCTACACCTTC. This codes for CASSEVSVGTAYGYTF.

The V gene is TRBV5-4, the J gene TRBJ1-6; D is possibly TRBD1 (5 bases). Per germline, CDR1 SGHNT and CDR2 YYREEE (reference sequence). Trimming shortened V by 0 bases and J by 6 bases, and 13 bases separated the two germline ends. The CDR3 runs 16 residues. Here the CDR3 reads CASSLDFGGGNSPLHF. The CDR3 bases are TGTGCCAGCAGCTTGGATTTCGGGGGTGGTAATTCACCCCTCCACTTT.

The chain employs TRBV6-5 and TRBJ2-1; D may correspond to TRBD1 or TRBD2 (5 bases each). Germline V gene lookup returns CDR1 MNHEY and CDR2 SVGAGI. The CDR3 spans 15 residues. The V and J ends lost 0 bases and 10 bases respectively, with 16 bases between them. The CDR3 protein is CASSYSRGDPREQFF. As DNA, the CDR3 is TGTGCCAGCAGTTACTCTAGAGGGGACCCCCGGGAGCAGTTCTTC.

This rearrangement joins TRBV14 to TRBJ1-1, with D hard to call. The germline V and J ends were trimmed by 1 base and 4 bases, with 4 bases remaining between them. The CDR3 is made up of 12 amino acids. Germline loops: CDR1 SGHDN, CDR2 FVKESK. CDR3: CASSQGLTEAFF. Written as DNA, the CDR3 is TGTGCCAGCAGCCAAGGCCTCACTGAAGCTTTCTTT. Based on the CDR3 plus reference TRBV14 and TRBJ1-1, the full variable domain is EAGVTQFPSHSVIEKGQTVTLRCDPISGHDNLYWYRRVMGKEIKFLLHFVKESKQDESGMPNNRFLAERTGGTYSTLKVQPAELEDSGVYFCASSQGLTEAFFGQGTRLTVV.

This chain uses TRBV7-9 with TRBJ1-6; D remains ambiguous. The V gene lost 4 bases and the J gene lost 6 bases, with 16 bases spanning the gap. CDR3 length: 16 residues. From germline, CDR1 is SEHNR and CDR2 FQNEAQ (reference sequence). The CDR3 here is CASSYSNDLRNSPLHF. DNA of the CDR3: TGTGCCAGCAGCTATTCGAACGACTTACGTAATTCACCCCTCCACTTT. The full variable domain, completed using reference TRBV7-9 and TRBJ1-6, is DTGVSQNPRHKITKRGQNVTFRCDPISEHNRLYWYRQTLGQGPEFLTYFQNEAQLEKSRLLSDRFSAERPKGSFSTLEIQRTEQGDSAMYLCASSYSNDLRNSPLHFGNGTRLTVT.

The chain recombines TRBV9 with TRBJ2-7; D could derive from TRBD1 or TRBD2 (5 bases each). The CDR3 extends over 13 amino acids. In germline, CDR1 is SGDLS, CDR2 YYNGEE. The ends were cut back, 0 bases at V and 6 bases at J, with 10 bases in the middle. The CDR3 sequence is CASSVEGGGEQYF. DNA for the CDR3: TGTGCCAGCAGCGTAGAGGGTGGGGGCGAGCAGTACTTC.

This chain connects TRBV6-1 to TRBJ1-2, with TRBD1 as a possible D gene (6 bases). V was pared by 5 bases and J by 4 bases, with 14 bases between. There are 14 residues in the CDR3. CDR1 is MNHNS and CDR2 is SASEGT in the germline V gene. The CDR3 DNA sequence: TGTGCCAGCAGTCCCGGCGGGGGGGCCTATGGCTACACCTTC. Protein: CASSPGGGAYGYTF.

The chain carries TRBV7-8 and TRBJ2-7; D unresolved. Germline CDR1 reads SGHVS; CDR2 reads FQNEAQ. The CDR3 covers 11 residues. The V gene lost 5 bases and the J gene lost 2 bases, with 4 bases spanning the gap. Here the CDR3 DNA reads TGTGCCAGCAGCGGGACCTACGAGCAGTACTTC. It yields the protein CASSGTYEQYF.

V usage is TRBV7-9 and J usage is TRBJ2-3, with D unresolved. The CDR3 is made up of 12 amino acids. Trimming shortened V by 5 bases and J by 4 bases, and 7 bases separated the two germline ends. Germline lookup yields CDR1 SEHNR and CDR2 FQNEAQ (reference sequence). The CDR3 loop is CASSSLADTQYF. In DNA form, the CDR3 reads TGTGCCAGCAGCAGCCTCGCAGATACGCAGTATTTT.

The chain has TRBV2 and TRBJ1-1; TRBD1 agrees at 10 bases. The CDR3 runs 15 residues. Germline V CDR1 and CDR2: SNHLY, FYNNEI. The ends lost 2 bases at V and 7 bases at J; junction bases unmatched: 7. For the CDR3, the DNA is TGTGCCAGCAGTGAACCGGGGACAGGGGCTGGTGAAGCTTTCTTT. Its translation: CASSEPGTGAGEAFF.

V and J are TRBV5-1 and TRBJ2-7; no reliable D call. Between the trimmed V and J ends, which lost 0 bases and 7 bases, there was a span of 8 bases. Germline-derived CDR1 and CDR2 are SGHRS and YFSETQ. CDR3 size: 12 residues. The CDR3 region has the DNA TGCGCCAGCAGCTTGGACGTTACTGAGCAGTACTTC. This encodes CASSLDVTEQYF.

This clone occurred a few times. The rearrangement joins TRBV29-1 to TRBJ1-2; 7 positions match TRBD1. With V trimmed by 6 bases and J by 3 bases, 7 bases remained unmatched. This CDR3 has 13 amino acids. Germline CDR1 is SQVTM and CDR2 is ANQGSEA. This CDR3 is CSVVTGADYGYTF. Here the CDR3 DNA reads TGCAGCGTCGTCACAGGGGCAGACTATGGCTACACCTTC.

V usage is TRBV4-1 and J usage is TRBJ1-1; TRBD1 is a possible D gene (6 bases). Between the trimmed V and J ends, which lost 0 bases and 0 bases, there was a span of 11 bases. CDR3 size: 16 residues. Germline-derived CDR1 and CDR2 are MGHRA and YSYEKL. The CDR3 sequence is CASSQDQGNLNTEAFF. Written as DNA, the CDR3 is TGCGCCAGCAGCCAAGATCAGGGGAACCTGAACACTGAAGCTTTCTTT.

This chain connects TRBV9 to TRBJ1-2; D perhaps matches TRBD1 (5 bases). Germline loops: CDR1 SGDLS, CDR2 YYNGEE. CDR3 length: 13 residues. V gave up 0 bases and J gave up 8 bases, with 11 bases separating them. The chain's CDR3 is CASSVEKRGGYTF. CDR3 coding DNA: TGTGCCAGCAGCGTAGAGAAACGGGGGGGCTACACCTTC.

The chain recombines TRBV6-1 with TRBJ2-7; possibly TRBD2 for D (6 bases). Per the germline V gene, CDR1 is MNHNS and CDR2 is SASEGT. With 4 bases removed from V and 3 bases from J, the gap between germline ends came to 16 bases. The CDR3 is 15 amino acids. The CDR3 protein is CASSGGKGLSYEQYF. The CDR3 nucleotides are TGTGCCAGCAGTGGGGGTAAGGGACTGAGCTACGAGCAGTACTTC.